What follows are 14 T cell receptor beta chains derived from one specimen sequenced in a study of cytomegalovirus exposure and HLA in healthy donors. PCR employed 60 Vbeta and 13 Jbeta primers. TCRdb's copy holds only in-frame clones and misses some; the assay was immunoSEQ multiplex PCR. The sample records about 210,000 clones, about 80% being singletons. The specimen sequenced was PBMCs. These TCRs come from a man in his forties in good health and CMV-seropositive.

The chain combines TRBV5-1 with TRBJ1-2, with TRBD1 matching 7 bases. V gave up 7 bases and J gave up 3 bases; unmatched junction bases: 9. The CDR3 has 14 residues. Germline loops: CDR1 SGHRS, CDR2 YFSETQ. The CDR3 region is CASQSGTADYGYTF. Written as DNA, the CDR3 is TGCGCCAGCCAATCCGGGACAGCAGACTATGGCTACACCTTC. Based on the CDR3 plus reference TRBV5-1 and TRBJ1-2, the full variable domain is KAGVTQTPRYLIKTRGQQVTLSCSPISGHRSVSWYQQTPGQGLQFLFEYFSETQRNKGNFPGRFSGRQFSNSRSEMNVSTLELGDSALYLCASQSGTADYGYTFGSGTRLTVV.

The J gene is TRBJ2-3, the V gene TRBV7-2; D remains unclear. V lost 1 base and J lost 4, with 12 bases in between. The CDR3 is 15 residues long. Germline V lookup: CDR1 SGHTA, CDR2 FQGNSA. The CDR3 DNA is TGTGCCAGCAGCTTAGAGGAGAGTCTCTCAGATACGCAGTATTTT. It specifies CASSLEESLSDTQYF.

This clone has just a few counts. The V gene is TRBV5-6, the J gene TRBJ2-7; 7 bases align to TRBD1. Germline V gene lookup returns CDR1 SGHDT and CDR2 YYEEEE. The junction had 16 bases not matched to a gene; V was cut back by 4 bases and J by 6 bases. The CDR3 contains 16 residues. The CDR3 spells CASSPMRQGAVGEQYV. In DNA, the CDR3 is TGTGCCAGCAGCCCTATGAGACAGGGAGCGGTCGGCGAGCAGTACGTC.

The rearrangement joins TRBV10-1 to TRBJ2-2; 7 nucleotides agree with TRBD1. V was pared by 0 bases and J by 6 bases, with 4 bases of the junction left unmatched. This CDR3 spans 15 amino acids. Germline V CDR1 and CDR2: WNHNN, SYGVQD (reference sequence). The CDR3 nucleotides read TGCGCCAGCAGTGAGTCGAGAGGGGGCCCCGGGGAGCTGTTTTTT. It is translated as CASSESRGGPGELFF.

The J gene is TRBJ2-2, the V gene TRBV18, with TRBD2 matching over 9 bases. Germline V lookup: CDR1 KGHSH, CDR2 LQKENI. V was clipped by 5 bases and J by 1 base; unmatched bases: 5. The CDR3 length is 16 residues. The CDR3 bases are TGTGCCAGCTCATTCCGACTAGCGGAGAACACCGGGGAGCTGTTTTTT. Amino acid sequence: CASSFRLAENTGELFF.

The rearrangement uses TRBV29-1 and TRBJ1-1; the D is unclear. Deletions cut 7 bases from V and 1 base from J, with 16 bases between. This CDR3 contains 14 residues. The germline gives CDR1 SQVTM, CDR2 ANQGSEA. CDR3 nucleotide sequence: TGCAGCGGGCACCTTAGAGGATCGAACACTGAAGCTTTCTTT. This translates into CSGHLRGSNTEAFF.

The table lists this clone with a few counts. This chain links TRBV6-5 with TRBJ2-1, with a weak D call TRBD2 (6 bases). The CDR3 consists of 12 residues. With 8 bases removed from V and 6 bases from J, the gap between germline ends came to 11 bases. CDR1 and CDR2 from the germline V gene are MNHEY and SVGAGI. CDR3 loop: CASGLGGNEQFF. The DNA of the CDR3 is TGTGCCAGCGGGCTCGGGGGCAATGAGCAGTTCTTC.

The rearrangement uses TRBV5-1 and TRBJ2-1; maybe TRBD2 (5 bases). CDR3 size: 16 residues. V was trimmed by 4 bases and J by 0 bases, leaving 14 bases between them. Germline V gives CDR1 SGHRS, CDR2 YFSETQ. CDR3 in amino acids: CASSTGLTLSYNEQFF. CDR3 DNA: TGCGCCAGCAGCACCGGACTGACCCTCTCCTACAATGAGCAGTTCTTC.

The rearrangement joins TRBV7-8 to TRBJ1-5, with TRBD1 matching over 7 bases. The CDR3 is 15 residues long. Trimming took 1 base from V and 0 from J; bases not matched to a gene: 0. Germline V gene data show CDR1 as SGHVS and CDR2 as FQNEAQ. DNA of the CDR3: TGTGCCAGCAGCTTAGGGGACAGTAGCAATCAGCCCCAGCATTTT. The encoded protein is CASSLGDSSNQPQHF.

The rearrangement links TRBV7-9 to TRBJ2-1; perhaps TRBD2 as D (6 bases). Trimming stripped 5 bases from V and 2 bases from J, with 10 bases between. Germline V gene sequence: CDR1 SEHNR, CDR2 FQNEAQ (reference sequence). This CDR3 region has 14 residues. CDR3 coding DNA: TGTGCCAGCAGCCCGGGACTTACCTACAATGAGCAGTTCTTC. Its translation is CASSPGLTYNEQFF.

The gene calls are TRBV28 and TRBJ2-7; TRBD2 agrees at 12 bases. J gave up 1 base and V 5 bases, and 6 bases lay outside the gene matches. The CDR3 has 16 amino acids. The germline CDR1 and CDR2 sequences are MDHEN and SYDVKM. The DNA for the CDR3 is TGTGCCAGCAGTCCACCCGGACTAGCGGGGTCCTACGAGCAGTACGTC. It specifies CASSPPGLAGSYEQYV.

The V call is TRBV5-1, the J call TRBJ2-5; 9 nucleotides agree with TRBD2. Trimming removed 2 bases from V and 1 base from J; junction bases left unmatched: 6. This CDR3 has 16 amino acids. Germline V gene lookup returns CDR1 SGHRS and CDR2 YFSETQ. The CDR3 nucleotides are TGCGCCAGCAGCTTCCCAGCGGGAGGCAGCCAAGAGACCCAGTACTTC. Translation gives CASSFPAGGSQETQYF.

The rearrangement links TRBV2 to TRBJ2-5; TRBD2 agrees at 9 bases. The CDR3 covers 16 residues. In germline, CDR1 is SNHLY, CDR2 FYNNEI. The J segment lost 1 base and the V segment lost 3 bases, leaving 6 bases of the junction unmatched. CDR3: CASSDRSGRLQETQYF. The CDR3 DNA follows: TGTGCCAGCAGTGATCGAAGCGGGAGGCTCCAAGAGACCCAGTACTTC.

V and J are TRBV29-1 and TRBJ2-1; no clear D. V was shortened by 1 base and J by 4 bases, with 11 bases between the two germline ends. This CDR3 comprises 14 residues. Germline CDR1 SQVTM, CDR2 ANQGSEA. For the CDR3, the DNA is TGCAGCGTTGAAGGACACCCCCAGTACAATGAGCAGTTCTTC. This encodes CSVEGHPQYNEQFF.